A selection of T cell receptor beta chains follows, all from one sample in a study of radiotherapy plus CTLA-4 blockade in lung cancer. Clones were sequenced by immunoSEQ multiplex PCR, and TCRdb holds only the in-frame ones, with some missing. The repertoire includes 23,000 or so clones, around 66% of them detected once, and 3.6% sits in the top ten. The sample was peripheral blood, taken from a patient treated with radiotherapy plus ipilimumab. These receptor sequences come from a human donor with non-small cell lung cancer who had stable disease on radiotherapy plus ipilimumab. The CDR3 runs from the conserved cysteine through the conserved F or W. Each record gives: V gene, clone size, J gene, CDR3 length, D gene, CDR3 DNA, CDR3 protein. D genes are given only for firm matches. Size tells how often a clone was seen (once, few, many) or the class of an expanded clone, and some rows leave it out.

TRBV7-3	NA	TRBJ2-6	18	NA	TGTGCCAGCAGCTTTCGCGGGACAGCGATCTCTGGGGCCAACGTCCTGACTTTC	CASSFRGTAISGANVLTF
TRBV7-8	NA	TRBJ2-1	14	TRBD1	TGTGCCAGCGGGCAGGGGGCAGAGTACAATGAGCAGTTCTTC	CASGQGAEYNEQFF
TRBV7-8	NA	TRBJ2-7	21	TRBD2	TGTGCCAGCAGTTTTTCAAGTCGTGGGCTCAAAACTAGCGGGCACTCCTACGAGCAGTACTTC	CASSFSSRGLKTSGHSYEQYF
TRBV7-9	NA	TRBJ2-2	16	TRBD1	TGTGCCAGCAGCTTACCCCGGACAGGGGGGACCGGGGAGCTGTTTTTT	CASSLPRTGGTGELFF
TRBV6-6	once	TRBJ1-1	14	NA	TGTGCCAGCACCGCCGGAAGGGTCGGCACTGAAGCTTTCTTT	CASTAGRVGTEAFF
TRBV6-6	NA	TRBJ1-1	14	NA	TGTGCCAGCAGTTACTCGGAAGGGGGCACTGAAGCTTTCTTT	CASSYSEGGTEAFF
TRBV12-5	once	TRBJ2-3	16	TRBD2	TGTGCTAGTGGTTCCGGACTAGCGGGGAGCACAGATACGCAGTATTTT	CASGSGLAGSTDTQYF
TRBV7-2	few	TRBJ2-3	15	NA	TGTGCCAGCAGCTTATTCGGATTGGGCACAGATACGCAGTATTTT	CASSLFGLGTDTQYF
TRBV28	NA	TRBJ1-5	15	TRBD1	TGTGCCAGCAAAACAGGGGAAGGGAACAATCAGCCCCAGCATTTT	CASKTGEGNNQPQHF
TRBV4-3	few	TRBJ2-3	16	NA	TGCGCCAGCAGCCAAGTGGACATGGGATTCACAGATACGCAGTATTTT	CASSQVDMGFTDTQYF
TRBV25-1	NA	TRBJ2-4	15	TRBD2	TGTGCCAGCAGTGGGGGGGGAAAAGCCAAAAACATTCAGTACTTC	CASSGGGKAKNIQYF
TRBV29-1	NA	TRBJ2-3	13	TRBD1	TGCAGCGTGCGGACAGGTAACCCCGATACGCAGTATTTT	CSVRTGNPDTQYF
TRBV13	few	TRBJ2-5	16	TRBD1	TGTGCCAGCAGTTTCTTGACAGGGGCTTACCAAGAGACCCAGTACTTC	CASSFLTGAYQETQYF
TRBV4-2	NA	TRBJ1-1	14	NA	TGTGCCAGCAGCCAAGAGAGTCAGAACACTGAAGCTTTCTTT	CASSQESQNTEAFF
TRBV27	NA	TRBJ1-4	11	NA	TGTGCCGTAGGGTCGTTTGAAAAACTGTTTTTT	CAVGSFEKLFF
TRBV14	few	TRBJ2-2	13	NA	TGTGCCAGCAGCCAAACAGTCACCGGGGAGCTGTTTTTT	CASSQTVTGELFF
TRBV15	NA	TRBJ2-1	16	NA	TGTGCCACCAGCAGAGATATAGGTTTTACGGGCAATGAGCAGTTCTTC	CATSRDIGFTGNEQFF
TRBV5-1	NA	TRBJ2-3	16	TRBD2	TGCGCCAGCAGCGACGGACTAGCGGGGAGGGCAGATACGCAGTATTTT	CASSDGLAGRADTQYF
TRBV19	NA	TRBJ2-7	15	NA	TGTGCCAGTAGCCCCCTCCAGGGTAGGGGCTACGAGCAGTACTTC	CASSPLQGRGYEQYF
TRBV2	NA	TRBJ1-2	13	TRBD1	TGTGCCAGCAGTACACAGGGGGCAGGAGGCTACACCTTC	CASSTQGAGGYTF
TRBV6-1	few	TRBJ2-2	14	NA	TGTGCCAGCAGACCCGGGCCAGAGACCGGGGAGCTGTTTTTT	CASRPGPETGELFF
TRBV11-1	NA	TRBJ2-3	16	NA	TGTGCCAGCCGGGATTTGAGGTGGGACTCCACAGATACGCAGTATTTT	CASRDLRWDSTDTQYF
TRBV14	once	TRBJ2-3	14	NA	TGTGCCAGCAGCCAAGGACTTACTTTAAATACGCAGTATTTT	CASSQGLTLNTQYF
TRBV5-5	NA	TRBJ2-5	14	TRBD2	TGTGCCAGCAGCCCTGGACTAGCGGAAGAGACCCAGTACTTC	CASSPGLAEETQYF
TRBV18	once	TRBJ2-3	14	NA	TGTGCCAGCTCACCCGTAGAAGGCGCAGATACGCAGTATTTT	CASSPVEGADTQYF
TRBV6-1	NA	TRBJ2-2	13	NA	TGTGCCGCCCGCGGGGAAAAGAGGGGGGAGCTGTTTTTT	CAARGEKRGELFF
TRBV11-2	NA	TRBJ2-5	15	NA	TGTGCCAGCACGGTGGCTGGGTGGAACAGAGAGACCCAGTACTTC	CASTVAGWNRETQYF
TRBV6-1	NA	TRBJ2-1	9	NA	TGTGCCGCGGGATTTGAGCAGTTCTTC	CAAGFEQFF
TRBV7-3	NA	TRBJ2-3	15	NA	TGTGCCAGCAGCAAGGGGGTAGGGACGACAGATACGCAGTATTTT	CASSKGVGTTDTQYF
TRBV18	once	TRBJ2-7	12	NA	TGTGCCAGCTCACCAAATGGGCAGGAGCAGTACTTC	CASSPNGQEQYF
TRBV6-6	few	TRBJ2-3	15	TRBD2	TGTGCCAGCAGTGACGGGACTAATGATGGGCATACGCAGTATTTT	CASSDGTNDGHTQYF
TRBV28	NA	TRBJ2-7	15	NA	TGTGCCAGCACTTTAGGGGTTGGCAGAAGGGTCGAGCAGTACTTC	CASTLGVGRRVEQYF
TRBV7-2	NA	TRBJ2-7	14	TRBD2	TGTGCCAGCAGCTTATCTAGCGGGGTCTACGAGCAGTACTTC	CASSLSSGVYEQYF
TRBV11-3	NA	TRBJ1-5	14	NA	TGTGCCAGCAGCTTCTTAATAGAAGATCAGCCCCAGCATTTT	CASSFLIEDQPQHF
TRBV2	NA	TRBJ1-2	15	NA	TGTGCCAGCAGTAGGGGACGGGAAGCTAACTATGGCTACACCTTC	CASSRGREANYGYTF
TRBV25-1	NA	TRBJ1-6	12	NA	TGTGCCAGCAGTGAATTGAATTCACCCCTCCACTTT	CASSELNSPLHF
TRBV7-2	NA	TRBJ2-2	13	NA	TGTGCCAGCAGCTTATTTAGGGCCGGGGAGCTGTTTTTT	CASSLFRAGELFF
TRBV5-4	NA	TRBJ2-7	17	NA	TGTGCCAGCAGCTTGAAGCCAGGCAGGGGAGGCAGGGACGAGCAGTACTTC	CASSLKPGRGGRDEQYF